The text below deals with one TCR beta chain. V dropped 6 bases and J dropped 4; count of bases not matched to a gene: 4. Per germline, CDR1 WSHSY and CDR2 SAAADI. The CDR3 extends over 15 amino acids. The sample is drawn from a study of shared clonotypes between healthy human individuals. It was about 210 ng DNA, tens of thousands of T cell genomes, that sorted-subset replicate PCRs used. Original methodology: There were no quality scores in the junction-only immunoSEQ sequences, so filtering differed. Only in-frame clones appear in the TCRdb table, and some are missing; sequencing was by immunoSEQ multiplex PCR. Clone size and V and J calls were adopted from that table, with D and trimming inferred from the DNA. The data show over 2 million clones, over 85% seen once.

Material: naive CD4+ T cells sorted from blood. Subset described: CD45RA+ positively selected. The TCR originated in a man aged 18 to 30 in good health. The chain uses TRBV10-2 and TRBJ1-5, with 12 positions matching TRBD1. The CDR3 DNA follows: TGCGCCAGCAGGGAGGGACAGGGGGCGAATCAGCCCCAGCATTTT. Protein: CASREGQGANQPQHF.